The clone carrying this TCR beta chain was counted between two and nine times. The data stem from a study of blood T cell repertoires in COVID-19. For the study at large: From the United States, Italy and Spain came samples of acute and convalescent COVID-19. From T cells, B-cell-depleted T cells, or PBMCs came the material, which was cDNA or gDNA.

Under the authors' procedure: For nucleated cells, counts were estimated from reference gene primer amplification. Here immunoSEQ multiplex PCR was the method, and the copy in TCRdb shows in-frame clones only, minus some. That table is the source of V, J and clone size, and D and trimming were worked out from the DNA. The data show approximately 150,000 clones, roughly 90% seen once. Trimming removed 5 bases from V and 3 bases from J; junction bases left unmatched: 8. This CDR3 has 15 amino acids. Germline V gene lookup returns CDR1 SGHTA and CDR2 FQGTGA. Sequences were obtained from peripheral blood. The receptor comes from a man in his 70s with active COVID-19. This chain connects TRBV7-3 to TRBJ2-7, with 9 bases that match TRBD1. The DNA for the CDR3 is TGTGCCAGCAGCCTCACCGGGACAGGGAACTACGAGCAGTACTTC. It translates to CASSLTGTGNYEQYF.